The 32 T cell receptor beta chains reported below all come from one sample, sequenced in a study of T cell repertoires in cytomegalovirus infection. TCRdb reprocessed the reads with MiXCR, giving one entry per CDR3 protein. The sample lists roughly 250,000 distinct CDR3 sequences, 9% to 15% occurring once. The sample consisted of PBMCs. These receptor sequences come from a human donor in good health (CMV status not recorded). Some clones in this sample may be carry-over from other donors' samples.

The chain uses TRBV19 and TRBJ2-7; TRBD2 might be the D (6 bases). Trimming cost V 4 bases and J 6 bases, with 22 bases left between them. The CDR3 sequence is 16 residues long. In germline, CDR1 is LNHDA, CDR2 SQIVND (reference sequence). CDR3 in amino acids: CASSTPVGRGTSEQYF. For the CDR3, the DNA is TGTGCCAGTAGTACCCCCGTCGGACGGGGGACTTCCGAGCAGTACTTC.

This clonotype appeared a few times. The CDR3 protein is CSVRQGNQPQHF. As DNA, the CDR3 is TGCAGCGTCCGACAGGGCAATCAGCCCCAGCATTTT. The rearrangement links TRBV29-1 to TRBJ1-5, with D possibly being TRBD1 (6 bases). The V gene's germline CDR1 is SQVTM and CDR2 ANQGSEA. The germline V and J ends were trimmed by 6 bases and 2 bases, with 8 bases remaining between them. The CDR3 runs to 12 residues.

This clonotype was detected only a few times. This sequence joins TRBV6-2 or TRBV6-3 and TRBJ2-6; either TRBD1 or TRBD2 may fit D (5 bases each). The CDR3 is 15 residues long. Germline V gene data show CDR1 as MNHEY and CDR2 as SVGEGT. Trimming took 6 bases from V and 1 from J, leaving 10 bases between them. The CDR3: CASSRGLSGANVLTF. CDR3 nucleotides: TGTGCCAGCAGCCGGGGCCTATCTGGGGCCAACGTCCTGACTTTC.

The sample holds many counts of this clonotype. The chain has TRBV7-2 and TRBJ1-2, with TRBD1 as a possible D gene (5 bases). The germline CDR1 and CDR2 sequences are SGHTA and FQGNSA. V lost 4 bases, J lost 7 bases, and 19 bases lay in between. CDR3 length equals 15 residues. CDR3 nucleotides: TGTGCCAGCAGCTCCCCCCGGGGACCTTGGAGTGGCTACACCTTC. The encoded protein is CASSSPRGPWSGYTF.

V usage is TRBV19 and J usage is TRBJ2-1, with TRBD1 matching 9 bases. Germline trimming cut 5 bases from V and 8 bases from J; bases unmatched to any gene: 7. The CDR3 consists of 14 residues. Germline assignment: CDR1 LNHDA and CDR2 SQIVND (reference sequence). This CDR3 is CASSPWTGVDEQFF. The CDR3 region has the DNA TGTGCCAGTAGTCCGTGGACAGGGGTCGATGAGCAGTTCTTC.

In this sample, this clonotype turned up many times. J is TRBJ1-6 and V is TRBV7-2; 7 bases map to TRBD1. The V gene's germline CDR1 is SGHTA and CDR2 FQGNSA. The CDR3 is 16 amino acids. V lost 4 bases and J lost 6; bases outside the gene matches: 9. In DNA form, the CDR3 reads TGTGCCAGCAGCTGGGCCCGGGACAGAGTTAATTCACCCCTCCACTTT. This gives the protein CASSWARDRVNSPLHF.

This clonotype was detected many times. This chain connects TRBV7-2 to TRBJ2-3; D is unresolved. CDR1 SGHTA and CDR2 FQGNSA come from the germline V gene. Trimming removed 5 bases from V and 1 base from J, with 13 bases in between. CDR3 length: 15 amino acids. The CDR3 coding sequence is TGTGCCAGCAGCCCACAGACGATCGGCACAGATACGCAGTATTTT. Translating it yields CASSPQTIGTDTQYF.

With regard to this clonotype: At one boundary the junction diverges from the germline segment, which might be a read error. The chain employs TRBV28 and TRBJ2-1, with TRBD2 matching over 11 bases. Looked up from germline, CDR1 is MDHEN and CDR2 is SYDVKM. CDR3 size: 16 residues. The CDR3 here is CACSLMVLAGVNEQFF. In DNA form, the CDR3 reads TGTGCCTGCAGTTTAATGGTACTAGCGGGAGTTAATGAGCAGTTCTTC. The whole variable domain, remainder taken from reference TRBV28 and TRBJ2-1, is DVKVTQSSRYLVKRTGEKVFLECVQDMDHENMFWYRQDPGLGLRLIYFSYDVKMKEKGDIPEGYSVSREKKERFSLILESASTNQTSMYLCACSLMVLAGVNEQFFGPGTRLTVL.

This clonotype has only a few counts. V is TRBV24-1 and J is TRBJ2-3; weak D call: TRBD2 (6 bases). The V gene's germline CDR1 is KGHDR and CDR2 SFDVKD. Trimming removed 3 bases at V and 5 bases at J, with 17 bases between. This CDR3 has 16 amino acids. In DNA, the CDR3 is TGTGCCACCAGTGATCCCGCGGGGTCCGGACAAGATACGCAGTATTTT. Protein product: CATSDPAGSGQDTQYF.

The V gene is TRBV7-2, the J gene TRBJ1-2; D is unclear. This CDR3 has 12 amino acids. Germline CDR1 SGHTA, CDR2 FQGNSA. With 6 bases removed from V and 2 bases from J, the gap between germline ends came to 7 bases. CDR3 amino acids: CASSLENYGYTF. The CDR3 nucleotides are TGTGCCAGCAGTTTGGAGAACTATGGCTACACCTTC.

V is TRBV19 and J is TRBJ1-5; D is perhaps TRBD1 (6 bases). CDR1 and CDR2 from the germline V gene are LNHDA and SQIVND (reference sequence). The CDR3 has 16 residues. The V end was cut by 3 bases, the J end by 0 bases, with 12 bases between. The CDR3 DNA is TGTGCCAGTAGTATGAGACGGACAGATAGCAATCAGCCCCAGCATTTT. This encodes CASSMRRTDSNQPQHF.

This clonotype was observed a handful of times. The chain links TRBV12-3 or TRBV12-4 to TRBJ1-6; D is possibly TRBD1 (6 bases). Trimming took off 6 bases at V and 8 bases at J, with 14 bases between the two ends. The CDR3 contains 14 residues. CDR3 sequence reads: CASRLRDNDSPLHF. The CDR3, as DNA: TGTGCCAGCAGGCTCCGGGACAACGATTCACCCCTCCACTTT.

This clonotype occurred a few times. The chain is built from TRBV5-5 and TRBJ1-1; tentative D call: TRBD1 (6 bases). The CDR3 runs to 15 residues. Germline V CDR1 and CDR2: SGHKS, YYEKEE (reference sequence). Trimming pared 4 bases from V and 5 bases from J, leaving 18 bases between. DNA for the CDR3: TGTGCCAGCAGCCCCCCCACAGGGAGGAGGACTGAAGCTTTCTTT. Translating it yields CASSPPTGRRTEAFF.

This clonotype appeared many times. The chain couples TRBV6-1 to TRBJ2-1; 7 bases line up with TRBD1. This CDR3 is 13 amino acids long. The J segment lost 9 bases and the V segment lost 6 bases, leaving 8 bases of the junction unmatched. In germline, CDR1 is MNHNS, CDR2 SASEGT. CDR3 sequence: CASRATGSAEQFF. In DNA form, the CDR3 reads TGTGCCAGCAGGGCGACAGGGTCGGCTGAGCAGTTCTTC.

Ten or more counts support this clonotype. The chain links TRBV12-3 or TRBV12-4 to TRBJ1-1; weak D call: TRBD1 (6 bases). This CDR3 has 16 residues. Trimming took 1 base from V and 1 from J, leaving 13 bases between them. The CDR3 here is CASSLGAGAPNTEAFF. CDR3 nucleotide sequence: TGTGCCAGCAGTTTAGGAGCGGGGGCCCCGAACACTGAAGCTTTCTTT.

This clonotype was found many times. This sequence joins TRBV7-2 and TRBJ1-2; D is unresolved. V was clipped by 5 bases and J by 8 bases, with 15 bases between them. CDR1 is SGHTA, CDR2 FQGNSA, per germline. The CDR3 has 13 residues. The CDR3 reads CASSHTDGRGYTF. The CDR3 DNA reads TGTGCCAGCAGCCATACAGACGGAAGGGGCTACACCTTC. The full variable domain, rest sourced from reference TRBV7-2 and TRBJ1-2, is GAGVSQSPSNKVTEKGKDVELRCDPISGHTALYWYRQSLGQGLEFLIYFQGNSAPDKSGLPSDRFSAERTGGSVSTLTIQRTQQEDSAVYLCASSHTDGRGYTFGSGTRLTVV.

This clonotype was observed at least ten times. The V call is TRBV7-2, the J call TRBJ1-5; D gene ambiguous. Trimming stripped 3 bases from V and 0 bases from J, with 6 bases between. The CDR3 loop spans 14 amino acids. In germline, CDR1 is SGHTA, CDR2 FQGNSA. CDR3 sequence: CASSLTPSNQPQHF. CDR3 nucleotide sequence: TGTGCCAGCAGCTTGACACCTAGCAATCAGCCCCAGCATTTT. Drawing the rest from reference TRBV7-2 and TRBJ1-5, the complete variable domain is GAGVSQSPSNKVTEKGKDVELRCDPISGHTALYWYRQSLGQGLEFLIYFQGNSAPDKSGLPSDRFSAERTGGSVSTLTIQRTQQEDSAVYLCASSLTPSNQPQHFGDGTRLSIL.

The chain carries TRBV29-1 and TRBJ2-3; tentatively, D is TRBD1 or TRBD2 (5 bases each). The CDR3 covers 14 residues. In germline, CDR1 is SQVTM, CDR2 ANQGSEA. V lost 6 bases to trimming and J lost 2 bases, with 15 bases between them. CDR3 sequence (DNA): TGCAGCGTACCCGGGGCACTCCTCACAGATACGCAGTATTTT. Translation gives CSVPGALLTDTQYF.

On this clonotype itself: This may stem from a read error, because a much larger clone lies one nucleotide away. The chain carries TRBV19 and TRBJ2-1; D possibly corresponds to TRBD1 (5 bases). CDR3 length: 15 residues. In germline, CDR1 is LNHDA, CDR2 SQIVND (reference sequence). This chain's CDR3 is CGSSIVERQLNEQFF. The CDR3 coding sequence is TGTGGCAGTAGTATTGTGGAACGACAGTTGAATGAGCAGTTCTTC.

This clonotype came up a few times. The rearrangement links TRBV11-2 to TRBJ2-2; D gene uncertain. The CDR3 consists of 14 residues. Germline lookup yields CDR1 SGHAT and CDR2 FQNNGV. Deletions cut 4 bases from V and 0 bases from J, with 6 bases between. CDR3 sequence: CASSSSSNTGELFF. The CDR3 bases are TGTGCCAGCAGCTCCTCCTCGAACACCGGGGAGCTGTTTTTT.

The chain employs TRBV29-1 and TRBJ2-3; D is possibly TRBD1 (5 bases). CDR1 is SQVTM and CDR2 is ANQGSEA in the germline V gene. The V end was cut by 3 bases, the J end by 1 base, with 5 bases between. The CDR3 runs 12 residues. CDR3 in amino acids: CSVETGTDTQYF. The CDR3 DNA reads TGCAGCGTTGAGACAGGCACAGATACGCAGTATTTT.

This clonotype showed up many times. This chain joins TRBV28 and TRBJ2-7, with D uncertain. The germline CDR1 and CDR2 sequences are MDHEN and SYDVKM. V lost 5 bases and J 8 bases, leaving 13 bases between the germline ends. The CDR3 spans 12 residues. The CDR3 DNA follows: TGTGCCAGCAGTCCCATGTTTACGAAGCAGTACTTC. This encodes CASSPMFTKQYF.

This clonotype was detected ten times or more. The J gene is TRBJ2-7, the V gene TRBV7-6, with TRBD1 as a possible D gene (7 bases). This CDR3 comprises 15 residues. Between the trimmed V and J ends, which lost 5 bases and 4 bases, there was a span of 18 bases. Germline CDR1 and CDR2: SGHVS and FNYEAQ. In nucleotides, the CDR3 is TGTGCCAGCAGCCCTTATACAGGGGCGGGATACGAGCAGTACTTC. Residues: CASSPYTGAGYEQYF.

With respect to this clonotype: A read error is possible here, since a much larger clone lies one base away. The chain is built from TRBV6-2 or TRBV6-3 and TRBJ1-1, with D uncertain. The ends were cut back, 7 bases at V and 2 bases at J, with 17 bases in the middle. The germline V gene encodes CDR1 MNHEY and CDR2 SVGEGT. The CDR3 is made up of 15 amino acids. In DNA, the CDR3 is TGTGCCAGCATTAAGACCGACCCAGTAAACACTGAAGCTTTCTTT. Translating gives CASIKTDPVNTEAFF.

This clonotype was detected ten times or more. The chain is built from TRBV3-1 and TRBJ1-5; D gene ambiguous. This CDR3 is built from 12 residues. With 6 bases removed from V and 6 bases from J, the gap between germline ends came to 9 bases. CDR1 is LGHDT, CDR2 YNNKEL, per germline (reference sequence). The CDR3 region is CASSPAGQPQHF. The CDR3 bases are TGTGCCAGCAGTCCGGCAGGTCAGCCCCAGCATTTT. Combining the CDR3 with reference TRBV3-1 and TRBJ1-5 gives the whole variable domain DTAVSQTPKYLVTQMGNDKSIKCEQNLGHDTMYWYKQDSKKFLKIMFSYNNKELIINETVPNRFSPKSPDKAHLNLHINSLELGDSAVYFCASSPAGQPQHFGDGTRLSIL.

This clonotype was seen many times. J is TRBJ2-3 and V is TRBV2; 8 nucleotides agree with TRBD2. CDR1 and CDR2 from the germline V gene are SNHLY and FYNNEI. J was trimmed by 6 bases and V by 10 bases; bases with no gene match: 9. The CDR3 has 13 residues. CDR3 DNA sequence: TGTGCCACTACAGCGGGGGCCAGGGATACGCAGTATTTT. This codes for CATTAGARDTQYF.

The chain carries TRBV20-1 and TRBJ2-1, with 9 positions matching TRBD2. J was trimmed by 0 bases and V by 0 bases; bases with no gene match: 12. From germline, CDR1 is DFQATT and CDR2 SNEGSKA (reference sequence). CDR3 size: 19 residues. The CDR3 here is CSARDLGAGGRSSYNEQFF. CDR3 coding DNA: TGCAGTGCTAGAGATCTGGGAGCGGGGGGTCGGAGCTCCTACAATGAGCAGTTCTTC.

This clonotype has more than one count but fewer than ten. The chain uses TRBV5-1 and TRBJ2-3; 9 bases line up with TRBD2. CDR1 SGHRS and CDR2 YFSETQ come from the germline V gene. V dropped 4 bases and J dropped 2; count of bases not matched to a gene: 8. This CDR3 spans 16 amino acids. CDR3 nucleotide sequence: TGCGCCAGCAGCCTACCGGGACTAGCCCACACAGATACGCAGTATTTT. Amino acids: CASSLPGLAHTDTQYF.

This clonotype has more than one count but fewer than ten. The V call is TRBV2, the J call TRBJ2-7; D is uncertain. The CDR3 is 12 amino acids. Germline CDR1 and CDR2: SNHLY and FYNNEI. The V end lost 5 bases, the J end lost 3 bases, and 8 bases lay between the germline ends. The CDR3 bases are TGTGCCAGCAGTTTTGACCGCTACGAGCAGTACTTC. This translates into CASSFDRYEQYF.

Comments on this clonotype: A read error may explain this, as a much larger clone is one base away. The genes are TRBV7-6 and TRBJ2-5; 8 positions match TRBD1. This CDR3 is 13 amino acids long. CDR1 is SGHVS, CDR2 FNYEAQ, per germline. For the CDR3, the DNA is TGTGTCAGCAGCCAGGGACAGGACGGGACCCAGTACTTC. Translating it yields CVSSQGQDGTQYF. Together with reference TRBV7-6 and TRBJ2-5, the CDR3 gives the full variable domain: GAGVSQSPRYKVTKRGQDVALRCDPISGHVSLYWYRQALGQGPEFLTYFNYEAQQDKSGLPNDRFSAERPEGSISTLTIQRTEQRDSAMYRCVSSQGQDGTQYFGPGTRLLVL.

This clonotype was seen ten or more times. The chain links TRBV5-5 to TRBJ1-5; TRBD1 is a possible D gene (5 bases). Trimming cost V 4 bases and J 7 bases, with 18 bases left between them. CDR3 length: 15 amino acids. Germline V gene data show CDR1 as SGHKS and CDR2 as YYEKEE (reference sequence). The CDR3 bases are TGTGCCAGCAGCCGCGAACCAGGGTCTCGCCAGCCCCAGCATTTT. This encodes CASSREPGSRQPQHF.

V gene TRBV3-1 combines with J gene TRBJ2-5; TRBD2 matches at 7 bases. Germline CDR1 reads LGHDT; CDR2 reads YNNKEL (reference sequence). Losses at the gene ends were 3 bases for V and 1 base for J; bases not matched to a gene: 8. The CDR3 is 16 residues long. The CDR3 nucleotides are TGTGCCAGCAGCCACAAGGCACTAGCGCCCCAAGAGACCCAGTACTTC. This codes for CASSHKALAPQETQYF.